The clone carrying this T cell receptor (beta chain) was counted between two and nine times. The antigen remains unidentified. The PCR was carried out with 60 Vbeta primers and 13 Jbeta primers. Sequencing used immunoSEQ multiplex PCR; TCRdb keeps in-frame clones, though not all of them. The sample has around 180,000 clones, around 81% seen once. The sample originates from a study of cytomegalovirus exposure and HLA in healthy donors. Points from the study as a whole: For most subjects, TCR beta sequences were reported to predict HLA-A and HLA-B alleles with accuracy. Confirmation was obtained in vitro that a few CMV-associated chains are specific for CMV antigens. Cytomegalovirus-associated status was assigned to roughly 160 TCR beta chains.

This clonotype was obtained from a middle-aged man in good health and CMV-seronegative. Sample: PBMCs.

The CDR3 DNA follows: TGTGCCAGCAGCCCCTCGACTAGATCGGAGACCCAGTACTTC. Encoded protein: CASSPSTRSETQYF. The rearrangement links TRBV7-3 to TRBJ2-5, with D possibly matching TRBD2 (6 bases). The CDR3 consists of 14 residues. Germline V gene sequence: CDR1 SGHTA, CDR2 FQGTGA. V was pared by 5 bases and J by 5 bases, with 15 bases between.